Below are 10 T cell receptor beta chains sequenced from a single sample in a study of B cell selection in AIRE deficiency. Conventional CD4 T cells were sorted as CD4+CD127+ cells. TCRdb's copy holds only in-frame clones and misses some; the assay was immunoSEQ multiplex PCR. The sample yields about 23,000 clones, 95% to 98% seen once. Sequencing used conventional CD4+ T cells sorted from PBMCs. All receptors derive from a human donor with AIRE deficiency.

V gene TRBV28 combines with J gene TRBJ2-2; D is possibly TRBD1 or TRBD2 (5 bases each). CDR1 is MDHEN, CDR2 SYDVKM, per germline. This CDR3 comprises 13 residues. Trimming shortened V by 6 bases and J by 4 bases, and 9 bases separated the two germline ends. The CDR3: CASSTGGTGELFF. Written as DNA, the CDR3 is TGTGCCAGCAGCACAGGAGGCACCGGGGAGCTGTTTTTT.

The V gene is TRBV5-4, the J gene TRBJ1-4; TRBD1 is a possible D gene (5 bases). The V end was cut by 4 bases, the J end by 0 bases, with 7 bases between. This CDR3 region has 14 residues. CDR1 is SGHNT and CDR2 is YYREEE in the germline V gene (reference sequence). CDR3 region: CASSQGTTNEKLFF. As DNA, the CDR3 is TGTGCCAGCAGCCAGGGAACAACTAATGAAAAACTGTTTTTT.

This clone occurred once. CDR3 coding DNA: TGTGCCAGCAGCCCCGAAGGAGGTTTATCCTACGAGCAGTACTTC. Translated, it gives CASSPEGGLSYEQYF. The chain joins TRBV7-2 to TRBJ2-5; tentatively, D is TRBD2 (5 bases). The better agreement between TRBJ2-7 and the DNA end casts doubt on the J call. The V gene's germline CDR1 is SGHTA and CDR2 FQGNSA. CDR3 length equals 15 residues.

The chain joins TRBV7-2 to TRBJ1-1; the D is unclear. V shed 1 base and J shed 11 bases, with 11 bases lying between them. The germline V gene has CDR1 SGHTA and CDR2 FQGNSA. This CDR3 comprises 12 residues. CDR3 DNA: TGTGCCAGCAGCTTAGTGGGAGTCGACGCTTTCTTT. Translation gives CASSLVGVDAFF. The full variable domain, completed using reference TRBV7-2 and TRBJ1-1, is GAGVSQSPSNKVTEKGKDVELRCDPISGHTALYWYRQSLGQGLEFLIYFQGNSAPDKSGLPSDRFSAERTGGSVSTLTIQRTQQEDSAVYLCASSLVGVDAFFGQGTRLTVV.

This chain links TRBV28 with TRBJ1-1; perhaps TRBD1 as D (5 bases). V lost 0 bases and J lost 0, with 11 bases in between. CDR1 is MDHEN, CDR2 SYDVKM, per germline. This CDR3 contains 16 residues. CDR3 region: CASSLWGENMNTEAFF. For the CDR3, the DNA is TGTGCCAGCAGTTTATGGGGGGAAAACATGAACACTGAAGCTTTCTTT.

The CDR3 DNA reads TGTGCCAGCAGTTTCGTTTTATGGGGCCTAAATAGAGGGAGCTCCTACGAGCAGTACTTC. It codes for CASSFVLWGLNRGSSYEQYF. J is TRBJ2-7 and V is TRBV28; either TRBD1 or TRBD2 may supply D (5 bases each). The CDR3 runs 20 residues. Deletions cut 3 bases from V and 0 bases from J, with 27 bases between. Germline-derived CDR1 and CDR2 are MDHEN and SYDVKM.

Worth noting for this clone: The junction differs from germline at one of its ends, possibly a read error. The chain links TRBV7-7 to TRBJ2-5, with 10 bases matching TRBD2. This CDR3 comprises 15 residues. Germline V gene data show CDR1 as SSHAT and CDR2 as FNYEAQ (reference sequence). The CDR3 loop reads CASSLGAGGGETQYF. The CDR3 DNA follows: TGTGCTAGCAGCTTAGGAGCGGGAGGGGGGGAGACCCAGTACTTC.

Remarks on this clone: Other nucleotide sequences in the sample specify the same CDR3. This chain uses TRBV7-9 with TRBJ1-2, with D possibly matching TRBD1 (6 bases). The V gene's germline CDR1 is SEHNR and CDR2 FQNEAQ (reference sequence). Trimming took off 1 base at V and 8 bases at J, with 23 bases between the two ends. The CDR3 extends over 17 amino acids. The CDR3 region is CASSLEAGVRPPVGYTF. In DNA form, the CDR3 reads TGTGCCAGCAGCTTAGAGGCAGGGGTAAGGCCGCCCGTAGGCTACACCTTC.

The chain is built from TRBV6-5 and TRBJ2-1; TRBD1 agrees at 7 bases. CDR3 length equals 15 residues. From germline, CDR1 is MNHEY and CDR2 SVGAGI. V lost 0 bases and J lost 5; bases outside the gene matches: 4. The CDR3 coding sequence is TGTGCCAGCAGTTACTCGAGGGACAGCCACAATGAGCAGTTCTTC. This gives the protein CASSYSRDSHNEQFF.

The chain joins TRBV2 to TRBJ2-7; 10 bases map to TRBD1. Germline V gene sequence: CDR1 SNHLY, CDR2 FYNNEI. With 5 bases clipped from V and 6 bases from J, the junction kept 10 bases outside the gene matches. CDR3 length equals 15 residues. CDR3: CASSRQGAMYGEQYF. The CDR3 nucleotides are TGTGCCAGCAGTCGACAGGGGGCGATGTACGGCGAGCAGTACTTC.